This T cell receptor beta chain was captured by sequencing in a study of T-cell memory formation after mild COVID-19. Turning to the study itself: Clusters of TCRs were largely donor specific.

General study findings and limits: Later expanders leaned toward CD4+, whereas clones contracting from day 15 to 85 were balanced CD4/CD8. The study found contracting CD4+ clones mainly in CM and EM and contracting CD8+ clones in EMRA.

TCRdb re-analysed the 5' RACE reads in MiXCR, keeping a single row per CDR3 protein. The table shows 500,000 to 600,000 distinct CDR3 sequences, with about a sixth occurring only once. This clonotype showed up just a few times. Antigen specificity is unknown. In this CDR3 the conserved last residue, phenylalanine or tryptophan, is missing, so a read error is likely. The DNA is left out, because the CDR3 cannot be placed on it with certainty; the CDR3 is given as TCRdb lists it. The CDR3 numbers 13 amino acids, ends counted. CDR1 and CDR2 from the germline V gene are MDHEN and SYDVKM. This sequence originates from an adult woman who had mild COVID-19 (a few samples of this study predate the infection). Cell type and time point are not known. Sequenced sample: PBMCs or a T cell subset sorted from them (not recorded which). The rearrangement joins TRBV28 to TRBJ2-5; TRBD1, as called in the table, went unchecked against the DNA. The CDR3 sequence: CASRTPGGGPPSI.